These 28 T cell receptor beta chains share one sample of origin, sequenced in a study of blood T cell repertoires in COVID-19. Using immunoSEQ multiplex PCR, the repertoire was profiled, and TCRdb retains in-frame clones only, with some absent. The sample yields around 180,000 clones, 86% seen once. The sample taken for sequencing was PBMCs or T cells enriched from blood (not recorded which). The receptor set was obtained from a woman in her 30s who had recovered from COVID-19.

The chain carries TRBV7-2 and TRBJ2-7, with 9 bases matching TRBD1. Germline V lookup: CDR1 SGHTA, CDR2 FQGNSA. Trimming cost V 0 bases and J 7 bases; bases outside gene matches: 4. The length of the CDR3 is 14 residues. The CDR3 reads CASSLALGQGEQYF. In DNA, the CDR3 is TGTGCCAGCAGCTTAGCGCTGGGACAGGGAGAGCAGTACTTC.

The V call is TRBV14, the J call TRBJ2-3; the D gene is possibly TRBD2 (6 bases). This CDR3 has 15 amino acids. The V and J ends lost 1 base and 2 bases respectively, with 10 bases between them. Germline CDR1 and CDR2: SGHDN and FVKESK. In nucleotides, the CDR3 is TGTGCCAGCAGCCAAGTCCTAGCGCCCACAGATACGCAGTATTTT. It translates to CASSQVLAPTDTQYF.

This rearrangement joins TRBV21-1 to TRBJ2-1; TRBD2 was called by the table and not checked on the DNA. TRBV21-1 represents a pseudogene. CDR3 length: 18 residues. The CDR3 region is CASSKSRERISGYNEQFF. The CDR3, as DNA: TGTGCCAGCAGCAAATCTAGGGAAAGGATTAGCGGGTACAATGAGCAGTTCTTC.

The gene calls are TRBV5-8 and TRBJ2-5, with 9 positions matching TRBD1. After removal of 3 bases from V and 0 bases from J, the junction contained 9 bases not matched to a gene. Germline loops: CDR1 SGHTS, CDR2 YDEGEE. The CDR3 spans 17 residues. In DNA, the CDR3 is TGTGCCAGCAGCTCGCCCCGGGACAGGGTATACCAAGAGACCCAGTACTTC. Translated, it gives CASSSPRDRVYQETQYF. The complete variable domain, with remaining parts taken from reference TRBV5-8 and TRBJ2-5, reads EAGVTQSPTHLIKTRGQQATLRCSPISGHTSVYWYQQALGLGLQFLLWYDEGEERNRGNFPPRFSGRQFPNYSSELNVNALELEDSALYLCASSSPRDRVYQETQYFGPGTRLLVL.

This chain's CDR3 is CASSPVGASYEQYF. In nucleotides, the CDR3 is TGTGCCAGCTCACCAGTGGGGGCCTCCTACGAGCAGTACTTC. This sequence joins TRBV18 and TRBJ2-7, with D possibly being TRBD1 (6 bases). The V gene's germline CDR1 is KGHSH and CDR2 LQKENI. The ends were cut back, 2 bases at V and 0 bases at J, with 8 bases in the middle. The CDR3 consists of 14 residues.

This clone was found once. The rearrangement uses TRBV27 and TRBJ1-2, with 12 bases aligning to TRBD1. The CDR3 consists of 16 residues. The V and J ends lost 5 bases and 8 bases, in that order; junction bases with no gene match: 12. Germline V gives CDR1 MNHEY, CDR2 SMNVEV (reference sequence). The CDR3 DNA sequence: TGTGCCAGCAGTGAGCTCCGGGACAGGGGGCGTGGAGGCTACACCTTC. This encodes CASSELRDRGRGGYTF.

The chain combines TRBV3-1 (or the pseudogene TRBV3-2) with TRBJ1-2; 12 bases map to TRBD1. The junction had 15 bases not matched to a gene; V was cut back by 0 bases and J by 7 bases. Germline V CDR1 and CDR2: LGHDT, YNNKEL (reference sequence). The CDR3 length is 19 residues. The CDR3 sequence is CASSQDRDRGRDAIGGYTF. CDR3 sequence (DNA): TGTGCCAGCAGCCAAGATCGGGACAGGGGGCGTGACGCAATTGGTGGCTACACCTTC.

The chain joins TRBV27 to TRBJ2-1; TRBD1 agrees at 8 bases. The V and J ends lost 5 bases and 10 bases, in that order; junction bases with no gene match: 16. Germline assignment: CDR1 MNHEY and CDR2 SMNVEV (reference sequence). The CDR3 contains 16 residues. CDR3 in DNA: TGTGCCAGCAGTCCCGGAGGACAGGGTTGGGCTCGGGAGCAGTTCTTC. Encoded protein: CASSPGGQGWAREQFF.

The gene calls are TRBV27 and TRBJ1-2, with TRBD1 identical over 7 bases. The CDR3 has 13 amino acids. V lost 6 bases and J lost 2; bases outside the gene matches: 3. Germline values: CDR1 MNHEY, CDR2 SMNVEV (reference sequence). CDR3: CASRRGQNYGYTF. CDR3 nucleotide sequence: TGTGCCAGCAGGAGGGGACAGAACTATGGCTACACCTTC.

This clone was seen at least ten times. The chain couples TRBV7-2 to TRBJ2-3, with 12 positions matching TRBD2. CDR3 length: 18 residues. The germline CDR1 and CDR2 sequences are SGHTA and FQGNSA. With V trimmed by 2 bases and J by 1 base, 7 bases remained unmatched. DNA of the CDR3: TGTGCCAGCAGCTTATCACTAGCGGGAGGATGGGGCACAGATACGCAGTATTTT. It translates to CASSLSLAGGWGTDTQYF.

This clone was counted between two and nine times. The V gene is TRBV18, the J gene TRBJ2-7; D possibly matches TRBD1 or TRBD2 (9 bases each). The CDR3 consists of 18 residues. V was shortened by 4 bases and J by 2 bases, with 24 bases between the two germline ends. Looked up from germline, CDR1 is KGHSH and CDR2 is LQKENI. CDR3 in DNA: TGTGCCAGCTCACAAACAGGGGGCTCGCTAGCGGGAACCTACGAGCAGTACTTC. Its protein product is CASSQTGGSLAGTYEQYF.

This clone was recorded once. V and J are TRBV5-4 and TRBJ2-1, with 10 bases lining up with TRBD2. The CDR3 runs to 16 residues. J gave up 9 bases and V 4 bases, and 13 bases lay outside the gene matches. CDR1 and CDR2 from the germline V gene are SGHNT and YYREEE (reference sequence). The CDR3: CASSRGGLAGVLEQFF. In nucleotides, the CDR3 is TGTGCCAGCAGCCGGGGAGGCCTAGCGGGAGTTCTTGAGCAGTTCTTC.

This clone has a single count. V and J are TRBV6-4 and TRBJ1-1; TRBD1 matches at 8 bases. V lost 7 bases and J lost 0; bases outside the gene matches: 4. Germline V gene data show CDR1 as MRHNA and CDR2 as SNTAGT. This CDR3 has 14 residues. CDR3 nucleotides: TGTGCCAGCAAAGGACAGGGAATGAACACTGAAGCTTTCTTT. Protein: CASKGQGMNTEAFF.

This chain uses TRBV5-5 with TRBJ1-4, with TRBD1 matching 7 bases. V lost 3 bases, J lost 3 bases, and 8 bases stayed unmatched. There are 16 residues in the CDR3. From germline, CDR1 is SGHKS and CDR2 YYEKEE (reference sequence). CDR3 sequence (DNA): TGTGCCAGCAGCTCGGTCTGGGACAGCCCTAATGAAAAACTGTTTTTT. This gives the protein CASSSVWDSPNEKLFF.

The chain links TRBV7-2 to TRBJ1-1, with 10 bases aligning to TRBD1. This CDR3 comprises 15 residues. V shed 8 bases and J 4 bases; nucleotides not matched to a gene: 10. CDR1 is SGHTA and CDR2 is FQGNSA in the germline V gene. In nucleotides, the CDR3 is TGTGCCAGCCTCGACAGGGGGCTCTCTCGCACTGAAGCTTTCTTT. Its protein product is CASLDRGLSRTEAFF.

V and J are TRBV2 and TRBJ1-2; 9 nucleotides match TRBD1. The CDR3 has 15 residues. The V segment lost 9 bases and the J segment 8 bases; nucleotides outside the gene matches: 16. Germline V gene data show CDR1 as SNHLY and CDR2 as FYNNEI. The DNA for the CDR3 is TGTGCCAGGCCCCGGGGACAGGGCCAGCGAAGAGGCTACACCTTC. Protein product: CARPRGQGQRRGYTF.

This chain links TRBV2 with TRBJ1-2, with TRBD1 as a possible D gene (6 bases). Trimming cost V 11 bases and J 8 bases, with 24 bases left between them. There are 14 residues in the CDR3. The germline gives CDR1 SNHLY, CDR2 FYNNEI. The CDR3 loop is CAGTNAGVGSGYTF. DNA of the CDR3: TGTGCCGGAACTAATGCAGGGGTTGGGAGCGGCTACACCTTC.

The V and J genes are TRBV2 and TRBJ2-7; 7 bases agree with TRBD2. The CDR3 runs to 14 residues. The V gene end was trimmed by 4 bases and the J gene end by 4 bases; junction bases not matched to a gene: 7. The germline gives CDR1 SNHLY, CDR2 FYNNEI. The CDR3 DNA sequence: TGTGCCAGCAGTGGTGGGACCGGGGGGTACGAGCAGTACTTC. Residues: CASSGGTGGYEQYF.

In this sample, this clone turned up once. This rearrangement joins TRBV18 to TRBJ2-5; TRBD1 agrees at 8 bases. CDR3 size: 13 residues. V lost 6 bases, J lost 5 bases, and 5 bases stayed unmatched. Germline V gene sequence: CDR1 KGHSH, CDR2 LQKENI. The CDR3 reads CASSRGQEETQYF. The CDR3 bases are TGTGCCAGCTCGCGGGGACAGGAGGAGACCCAGTACTTC.

This clone has only a few counts. This chain connects TRBV7-6 to TRBJ2-5; TRBD1 matches 7 bases. The V gene's germline CDR1 is SGHVS and CDR2 FNYEAQ. This CDR3 has 14 amino acids. The V segment lost 5 bases and the J segment 1 base; nucleotides outside the gene matches: 4. CDR3 DNA sequence: TGTGCCAGCAGCAGGGGACAGTTCCAAGAGACCCAGTACTTC. Protein sequence: CASSRGQFQETQYF.

This chain joins TRBV7-2 and TRBJ1-4, with D tentatively TRBD1 (5 bases). This CDR3 is built from 15 residues. Germline lookup yields CDR1 SGHTA and CDR2 FQGNSA. With 5 bases removed from V and 7 bases from J, the gap between germline ends came to 17 bases. CDR3 in amino acids: CASSGKGSGGEKLFF. DNA of the CDR3: TGTGCCAGCAGCGGAAAGGGGAGCGGGGGTGAAAAACTGTTTTTT.

The chain uses TRBV5-1 and TRBJ1-2; TRBD1 matches at 8 bases. The CDR3 is 15 amino acids. Germline values: CDR1 SGHRS, CDR2 YFSETQ. Trimming took 0 bases from V and 5 from J; bases not matched to a gene: 6. The DNA for the CDR3 is TGCGCCAGCAGCTTGGTTCCAGGGGGCGTTTATGGCTACACCTTC. Its translation is CASSLVPGGVYGYTF.

This sequence joins TRBV6-4 and TRBJ1-2; 7 bases match TRBD1. The V gene's germline CDR1 is MRHNA and CDR2 SNTAGT. V lost 5 bases to trimming and J lost 6 bases; unmatched junction nucleotides: 9. The CDR3 is 14 amino acids. In DNA form, the CDR3 reads TGTGCCAGCAGTCCAAACAGGGGTCTAAATGGCTACACCTTC. Its protein product is CASSPNRGLNGYTF.

V gene TRBV6-4 combines with J gene TRBJ2-5; 7 bases agree with TRBD2. Germline V lookup: CDR1 MRHNA, CDR2 SNTAGT. The CDR3 runs 16 residues. V lost 8 bases and J lost 1; bases outside the gene matches: 13. CDR3 in DNA: TGTGCCAGCTGCCGGTGGGTAGCGGGTCCCCAAGAGACCCAGTACTTC. Protein product: CASCRWVAGPQETQYF.

This clone was picked up a small number of times. The chain employs TRBV7-8 and TRBJ2-6; 9 bases are shared with TRBD2. CDR1 and CDR2 (germline): SGHVS, FQNEAQ. With V trimmed by 2 bases and J by 8 bases, 10 bases remained unmatched. The CDR3 has 17 amino acids. Here the CDR3 reads CASSLLSAGGSTNVLTF. The CDR3 coding sequence is TGTGCCAGCAGCTTATTATCGGCGGGAGGGTCGACCAACGTCCTGACTTTC.

V and J are TRBV28 and TRBJ1-2, with D uncertain. The CDR3 totals 13 residues. Germline V lookup: CDR1 MDHEN, CDR2 SYDVKM. V lost 6 bases, J lost 1 base, and 9 bases lay in between. DNA for the CDR3: TGTGCCAGCAGGAATACGGTTAACTATGGCTACACCTTC. Protein: CASRNTVNYGYTF.

The chain carries TRBV19 and TRBJ2-1, with a possible D match to TRBD1 (6 bases). Germline values: CDR1 LNHDA, CDR2 SQIVND (reference sequence). CDR3 length: 13 amino acids. V lost 3 bases and J 4 bases, leaving 7 bases between the germline ends. CDR3 sequence reads: CASSIDRYNEQFF. Written as DNA, the CDR3 is TGTGCCAGTAGTATTGACAGGTACAATGAGCAGTTCTTC. Full variable domain (outside the CDR3, taken from reference TRBV19 and TRBJ2-1): DGGITQSPKYLFRKEGQNVTLSCEQNLNHDAMYWYRQDPGQGLRLIYYSQIVNDFQKGDIAEGYSVSREKKESFPLTVTSAQKNPTAFYLCASSIDRYNEQFFGPGTRLTVL.

This chain connects TRBV6-4 to TRBJ2-5, with D possibly TRBD1 on 6 matching bases. The V end lost 3 bases, the J end lost 3 bases, and 14 bases lay between the germline ends. Germline V gives CDR1 MRHNA, CDR2 SNTAGT. The CDR3 is 15 residues long. As DNA, the CDR3 is TGTGCCAGCAGTGAAAACAGGGACCTAAAAGAGACCCAGTACTTC. Protein: CASSENRDLKETQYF.